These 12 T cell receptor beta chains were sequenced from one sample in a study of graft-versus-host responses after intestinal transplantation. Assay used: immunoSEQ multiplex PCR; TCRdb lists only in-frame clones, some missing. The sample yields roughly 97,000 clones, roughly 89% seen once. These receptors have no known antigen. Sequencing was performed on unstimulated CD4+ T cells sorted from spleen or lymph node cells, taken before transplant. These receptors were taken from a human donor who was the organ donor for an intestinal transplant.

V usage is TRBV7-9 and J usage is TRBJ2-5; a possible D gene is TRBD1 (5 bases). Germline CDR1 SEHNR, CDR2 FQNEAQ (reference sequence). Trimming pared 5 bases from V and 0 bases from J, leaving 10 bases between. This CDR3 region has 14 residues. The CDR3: CASSARQYQETQYF. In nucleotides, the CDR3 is TGTGCCAGCAGCGCGCGACAGTACCAAGAGACCCAGTACTTC. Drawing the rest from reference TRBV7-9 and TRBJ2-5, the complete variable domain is DTGVSQNPRHKITKRGQNVTFRCDPISEHNRLYWYRQTLGQGPEFLTYFQNEAQLEKSRLLSDRFSAERPKGSFSTLEIQRTEQGDSAMYLCASSARQYQETQYFGPGTRLLVL.

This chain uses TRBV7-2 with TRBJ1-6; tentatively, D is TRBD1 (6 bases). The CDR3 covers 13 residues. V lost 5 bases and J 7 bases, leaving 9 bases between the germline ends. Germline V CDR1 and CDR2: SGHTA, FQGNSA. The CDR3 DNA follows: TGTGCCAGCAGCCGGGACACAAATTCACCCCTCCACTTT. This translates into CASSRDTNSPLHF.

The CDR3 region is CASSQATGLTGKENEQFF. The CDR3 nucleotides are TGTGCCAGCAGCCAAGCGACAGGTTTAACGGGGAAGGAAAATGAGCAGTTCTTC. V usage is TRBV4-2 and J usage is TRBJ2-1; tentatively, D is TRBD1 (6 bases). With 1 base removed from V and 7 bases from J, the gap between germline ends came to 23 bases. Germline CDR1 reads LGHNA; CDR2 reads YNFKEQ. The CDR3 covers 18 residues.

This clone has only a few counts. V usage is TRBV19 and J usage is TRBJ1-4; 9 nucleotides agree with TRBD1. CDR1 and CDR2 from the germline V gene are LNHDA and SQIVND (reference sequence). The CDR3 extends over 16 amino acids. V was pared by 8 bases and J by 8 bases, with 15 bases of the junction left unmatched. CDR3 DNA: TGTGCCAGTCGGGGACAGGGAACGTGGGCGGTGGAAAAACTGTTTTTT. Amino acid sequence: CASRGQGTWAVEKLFF.

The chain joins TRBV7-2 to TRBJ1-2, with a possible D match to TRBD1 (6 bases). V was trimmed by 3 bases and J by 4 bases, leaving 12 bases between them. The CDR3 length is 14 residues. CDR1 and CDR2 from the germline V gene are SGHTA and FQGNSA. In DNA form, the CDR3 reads TGTGCCAGCAGCTTCCAGGGGCGCAGCTATGGCTACACCTTC. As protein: CASSFQGRSYGYTF.

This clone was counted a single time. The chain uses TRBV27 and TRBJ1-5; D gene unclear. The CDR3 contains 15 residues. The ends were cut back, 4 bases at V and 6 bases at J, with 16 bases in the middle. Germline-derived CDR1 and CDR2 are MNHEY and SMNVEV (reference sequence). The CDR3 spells CASSSTRSSLQPQHF. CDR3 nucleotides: TGTGCCAGCAGTTCAACTCGCTCTTCACTTCAGCCCCAGCATTTT.

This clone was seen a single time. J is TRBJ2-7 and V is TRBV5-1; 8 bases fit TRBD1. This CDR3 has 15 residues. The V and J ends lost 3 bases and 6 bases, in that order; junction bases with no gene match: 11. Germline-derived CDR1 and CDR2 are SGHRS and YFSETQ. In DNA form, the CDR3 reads TGCGCCAGCAGCTCGGCGCAGGGGGCGTCAGGCGAGCAGTACTTC. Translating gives CASSSAQGASGEQYF. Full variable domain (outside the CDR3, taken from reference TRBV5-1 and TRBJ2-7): KAGVTQTPRYLIKTRGQQVTLSCSPISGHRSVSWYQQTPGQGLQFLFEYFSETQRNKGNFPGRFSGRQFSNSRSEMNVSTLELGDSALYLCASSSAQGASGEQYFGPGTRLTVT.

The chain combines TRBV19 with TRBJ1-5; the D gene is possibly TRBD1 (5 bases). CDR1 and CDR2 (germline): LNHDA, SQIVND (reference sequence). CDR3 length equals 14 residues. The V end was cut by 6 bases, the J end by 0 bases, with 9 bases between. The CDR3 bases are TGTGCCAGTAGACAGGTGGGTAGCAATCAGCCCCAGCATTTT. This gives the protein CASRQVGSNQPQHF.

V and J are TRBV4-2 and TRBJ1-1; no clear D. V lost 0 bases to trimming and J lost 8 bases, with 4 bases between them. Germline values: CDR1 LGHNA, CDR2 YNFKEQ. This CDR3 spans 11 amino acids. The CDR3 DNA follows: TGTGCCAGCAGCCAAGATAAAGAAGCTTTCTTT. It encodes CASSQDKEAFF.

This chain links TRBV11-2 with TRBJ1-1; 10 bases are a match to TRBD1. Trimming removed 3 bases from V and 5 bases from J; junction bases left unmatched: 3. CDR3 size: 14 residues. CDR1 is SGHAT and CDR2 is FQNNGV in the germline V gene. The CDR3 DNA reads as TGTGCCAGCAGCTTCGGGGGACAGGGGACTGAAGCTTTCTTT. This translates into CASSFGGQGTEAFF.

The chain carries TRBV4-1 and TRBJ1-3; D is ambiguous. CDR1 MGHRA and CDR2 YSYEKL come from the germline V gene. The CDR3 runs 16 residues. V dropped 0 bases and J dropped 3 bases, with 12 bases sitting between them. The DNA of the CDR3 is TGCGCCAGCAGCCAAGATATCGGGAACAGTGGAAACACCATATATTTT. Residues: CASSQDIGNSGNTIYF.

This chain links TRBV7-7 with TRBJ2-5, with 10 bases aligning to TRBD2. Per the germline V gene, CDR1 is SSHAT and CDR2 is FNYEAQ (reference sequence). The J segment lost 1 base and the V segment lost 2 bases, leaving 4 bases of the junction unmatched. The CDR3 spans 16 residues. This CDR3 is CASSLLAGALQETQYF. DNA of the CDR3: TGTGCCAGCAGCTTACTAGCGGGGGCCCTCCAAGAGACCCAGTACTTC.